This T cell receptor (beta chain) was documented in a study of tumor and adjacent non-tumor tissue in lung cancer. Study overall: Histology: about twelve adenocarcinoma, a couple of squamous cell carcinoma, 1 small cell lung cancer. Patients were aged about 30 to 85, nine to eleven men and about 5 women, stage I to III. Whole-study results and caveats: TCR diversity was significantly greater in tumor than normal lung tissue.

The germline CDR1 and CDR2 sequences are GTSNPN and SVGIG (reference sequence). This CDR3 contains 12 residues. The library came from three nested PCR rounds adapted from ARM-PCR protocols. TCRdb passed the multiplex PCR reads through MiXCR, listing each CDR3 protein once. The data show 40,000 to 45,000 distinct CDR3 sequences, more than 50% seen once. This sample's RNA came from whole unsorted tissue. This non-tumor lung sample came from over 3 cm beyond the tumor edge. A word on this clonotype: The antigen remains unidentified. A read error is possible here, since a much larger clone lies one base away.

The sequencing input was distant non-tumor lung tissue. The V call is TRBV30, the J call TRBJ1-2; tentatively, D is TRBD1 (5 bases). The receptor comes from a man aged 50 to 59 with non-small cell lung cancer. Here the CDR3 DNA reads TGTGCCTGGAGGCGGGGGGACTATGGCTACATCTTC. Encoded protein: CAWRRGDYGYIF.